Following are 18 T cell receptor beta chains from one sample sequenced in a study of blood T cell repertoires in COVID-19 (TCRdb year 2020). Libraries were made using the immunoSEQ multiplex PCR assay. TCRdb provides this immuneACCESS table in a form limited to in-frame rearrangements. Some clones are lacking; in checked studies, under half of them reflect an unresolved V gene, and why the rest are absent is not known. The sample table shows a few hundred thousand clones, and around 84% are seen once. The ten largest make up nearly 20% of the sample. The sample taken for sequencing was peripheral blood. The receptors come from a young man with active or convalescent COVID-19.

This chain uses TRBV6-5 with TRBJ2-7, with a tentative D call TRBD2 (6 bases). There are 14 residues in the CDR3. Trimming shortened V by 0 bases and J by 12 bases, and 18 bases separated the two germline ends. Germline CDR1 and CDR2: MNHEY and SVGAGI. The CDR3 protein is CASSYSGTVLSWYF. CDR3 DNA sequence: TGTGCCAGCAGTTACTCGGGGACTGTCCTTTCTTGGTACTTC.

The CDR3 region has the DNA TGCGCCAGCAGCCAAGACTGGCTCACCGGGGAGCTGTTTTTT. Encoded protein: CASSQDWLTGELFF. V is TRBV4-3 and J is TRBJ2-2; D is ambiguous. The germline gives CDR1 LGHNA, CDR2 YSLEER. This CDR3 has 14 residues. Trimming took off 0 bases at V and 4 bases at J, with 6 bases between the two ends.

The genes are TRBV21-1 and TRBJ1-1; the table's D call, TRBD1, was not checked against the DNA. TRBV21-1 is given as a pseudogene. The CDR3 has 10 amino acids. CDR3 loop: CAQTGWEAFF. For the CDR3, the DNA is TGTGCCCAGACAGGGTGGGAAGCTTTCTTT.

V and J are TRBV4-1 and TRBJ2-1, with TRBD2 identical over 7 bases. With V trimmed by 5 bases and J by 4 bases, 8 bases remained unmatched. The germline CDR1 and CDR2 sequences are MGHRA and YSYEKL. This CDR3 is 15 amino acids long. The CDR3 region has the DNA TGCGCCAGCAGCAGAGAAGGACTAGGATACAATGAGCAGTTCTTC. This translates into CASSREGLGYNEQFF.

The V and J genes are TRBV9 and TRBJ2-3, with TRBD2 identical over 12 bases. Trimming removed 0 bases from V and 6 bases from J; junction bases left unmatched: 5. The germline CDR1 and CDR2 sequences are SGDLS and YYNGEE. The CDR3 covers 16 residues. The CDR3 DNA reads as TGTGCCAGCAGCGTAGGTGGGCTAGCGGGGGGGGATACGCAGTATTTT. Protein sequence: CASSVGGLAGGDTQYF.

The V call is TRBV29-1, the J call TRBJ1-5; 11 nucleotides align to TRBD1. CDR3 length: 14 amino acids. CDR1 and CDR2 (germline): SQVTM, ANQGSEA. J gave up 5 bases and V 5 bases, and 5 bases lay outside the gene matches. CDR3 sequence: CSVRDRGKDQPQHF. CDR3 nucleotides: TGCAGCGTTAGGGACAGGGGGAAGGATCAGCCCCAGCATTTT.

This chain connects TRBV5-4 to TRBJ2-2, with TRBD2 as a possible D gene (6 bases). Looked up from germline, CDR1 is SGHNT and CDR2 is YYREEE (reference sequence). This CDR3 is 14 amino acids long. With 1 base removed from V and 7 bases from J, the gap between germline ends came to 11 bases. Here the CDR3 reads CASSLHGGIGELFF. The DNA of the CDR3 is TGTGCCAGCAGCTTGCACGGGGGTATCGGGGAGCTGTTTTTT.

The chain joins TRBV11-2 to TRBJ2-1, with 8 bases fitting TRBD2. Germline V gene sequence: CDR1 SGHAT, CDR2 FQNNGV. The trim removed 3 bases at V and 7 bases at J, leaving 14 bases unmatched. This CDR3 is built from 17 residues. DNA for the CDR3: TGTGCCAGCAGCTTGCGACCTCCGGGACTAGTAGGTAATGAGCAGTTCTTC. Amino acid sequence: CASSLRPPGLVGNEQFF.

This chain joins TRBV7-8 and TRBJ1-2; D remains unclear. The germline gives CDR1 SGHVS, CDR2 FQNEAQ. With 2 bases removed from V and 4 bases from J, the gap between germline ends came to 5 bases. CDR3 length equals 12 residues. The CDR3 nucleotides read TGTGCCAGCAGCTTAACAGCCTATGGCTACACCTTC. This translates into CASSLTAYGYTF.

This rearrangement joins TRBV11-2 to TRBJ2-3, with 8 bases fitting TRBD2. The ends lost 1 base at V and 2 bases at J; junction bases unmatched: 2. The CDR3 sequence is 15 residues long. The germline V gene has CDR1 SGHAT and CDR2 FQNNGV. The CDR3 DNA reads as TGTGCCAGCAGCTTAGTTAGCGGGGACACAGATACGCAGTATTTT. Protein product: CASSLVSGDTDTQYF.

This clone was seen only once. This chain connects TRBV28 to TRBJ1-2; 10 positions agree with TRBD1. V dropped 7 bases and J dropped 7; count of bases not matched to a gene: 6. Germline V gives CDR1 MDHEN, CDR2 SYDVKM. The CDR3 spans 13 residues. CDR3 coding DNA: TGTGCCAGCACTCTGGGACAGGGGTTTGGCTACACCTTC. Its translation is CASTLGQGFGYTF.

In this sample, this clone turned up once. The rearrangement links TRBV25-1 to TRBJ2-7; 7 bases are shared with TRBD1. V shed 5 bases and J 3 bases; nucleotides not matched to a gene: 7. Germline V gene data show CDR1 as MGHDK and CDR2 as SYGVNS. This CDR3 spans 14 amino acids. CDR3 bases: TGTGCCAGCAGTCGAACAGGGGATCTCTACGAGCAGTACTTC. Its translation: CASSRTGDLYEQYF.

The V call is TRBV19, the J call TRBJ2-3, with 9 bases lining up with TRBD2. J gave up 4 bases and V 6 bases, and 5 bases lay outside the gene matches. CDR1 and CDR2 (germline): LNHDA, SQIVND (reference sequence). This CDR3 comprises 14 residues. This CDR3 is CASRRLAEADTQYF. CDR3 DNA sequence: TGTGCCAGTAGGAGACTAGCGGAGGCAGATACGCAGTATTTT.

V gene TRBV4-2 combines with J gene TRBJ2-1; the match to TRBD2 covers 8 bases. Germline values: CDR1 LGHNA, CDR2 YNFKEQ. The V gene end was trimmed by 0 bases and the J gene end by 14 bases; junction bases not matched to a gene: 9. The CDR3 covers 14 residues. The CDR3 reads CASSQDAGTGGKFF. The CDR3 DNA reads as TGTGCCAGCAGCCAAGATGCCGGTACGGGGGGGAAGTTCTTC.

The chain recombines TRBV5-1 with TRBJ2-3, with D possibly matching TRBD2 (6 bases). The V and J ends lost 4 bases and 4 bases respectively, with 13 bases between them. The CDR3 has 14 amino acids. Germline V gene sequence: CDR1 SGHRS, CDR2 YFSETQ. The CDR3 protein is CASSPEGRADTQYF. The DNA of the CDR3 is TGCGCCAGCAGCCCGGAGGGGCGGGCAGATACGCAGTATTTT.

The CDR3 region has the DNA TGTGCCAGCAGTCGACAGGGAAGGTACTACAATGAGCAGTTCTTC. Its protein is CASSRQGRYYNEQFF. V and J are TRBV27 and TRBJ2-1; 7 bases are a match to TRBD1. The CDR3 covers 15 residues. The germline CDR1 and CDR2 sequences are MNHEY and SMNVEV (reference sequence). V lost 5 bases to trimming and J lost 3 bases; unmatched junction nucleotides: 7.

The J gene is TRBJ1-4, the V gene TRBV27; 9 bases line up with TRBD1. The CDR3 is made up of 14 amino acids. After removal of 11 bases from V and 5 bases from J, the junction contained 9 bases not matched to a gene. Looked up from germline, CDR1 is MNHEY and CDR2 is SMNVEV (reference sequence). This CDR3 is CALNWGQGNEKLFF. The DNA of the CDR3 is TGTGCCTTAAATTGGGGACAGGGAAATGAAAAACTGTTTTTT. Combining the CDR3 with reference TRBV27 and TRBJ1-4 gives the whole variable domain EAQVTQNPRYLITVTGKKLTVTCSQNMNHEYMSWYRQDPGLGLRQIYYSMNVEVTDKGDVPEGYKVSRKEKRNFPLILESPSPNQTSLYFCALNWGQGNEKLFFGSGTQLSVL.

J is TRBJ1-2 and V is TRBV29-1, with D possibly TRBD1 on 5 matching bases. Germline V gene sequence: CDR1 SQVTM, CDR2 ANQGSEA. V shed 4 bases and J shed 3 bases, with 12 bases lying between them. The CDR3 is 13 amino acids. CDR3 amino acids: CSVVQDTDYGYTF. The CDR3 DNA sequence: TGCAGCGTTGTTCAGGACACCGACTATGGCTACACCTTC. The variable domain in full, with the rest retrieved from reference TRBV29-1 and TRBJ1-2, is SAVISQKPSRDICQRGTSLTIQCQVDSQVTMMFWYRQQPGQSLTLIATANQGSEATYESGFVIDKFPISRPNLTFSTLTVSNMSPEDSSIYLCSVVQDTDYGYTFGSGTRLTVV.